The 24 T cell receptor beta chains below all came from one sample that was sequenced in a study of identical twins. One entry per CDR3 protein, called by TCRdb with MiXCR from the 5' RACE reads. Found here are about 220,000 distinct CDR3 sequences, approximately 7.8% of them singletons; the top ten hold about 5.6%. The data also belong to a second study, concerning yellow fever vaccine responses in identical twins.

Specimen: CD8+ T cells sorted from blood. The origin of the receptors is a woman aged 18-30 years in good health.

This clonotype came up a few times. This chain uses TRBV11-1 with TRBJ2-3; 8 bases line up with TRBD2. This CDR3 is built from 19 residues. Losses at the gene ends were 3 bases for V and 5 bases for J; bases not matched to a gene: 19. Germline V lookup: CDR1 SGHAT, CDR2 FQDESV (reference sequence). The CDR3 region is CASSFATRVAGGPVDTQYF. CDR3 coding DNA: TGTGCCAGCAGCTTCGCTACTAGGGTGGCGGGAGGCCCCGTAGATACGCAGTATTTT. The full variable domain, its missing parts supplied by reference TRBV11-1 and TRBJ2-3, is EAEVAQSPRYKITEKSQAVAFWCDPISGHATLYWYRQILGQGPELLVQFQDESVVDDSQLPKDRFSAERLKGVDSTLKIQPAELGDSAMYLCASSFATRVAGGPVDTQYFGPGTRLTVL.

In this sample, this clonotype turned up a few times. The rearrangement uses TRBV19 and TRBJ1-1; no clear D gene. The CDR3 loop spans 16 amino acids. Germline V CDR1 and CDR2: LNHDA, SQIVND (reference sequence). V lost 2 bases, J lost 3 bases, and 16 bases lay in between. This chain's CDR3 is CASSIQYITEDTEAFF. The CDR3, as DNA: TGTGCCAGTAGTATACAATATATCACAGAGGACACTGAAGCTTTCTTT.

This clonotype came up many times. CDR3 amino acids: CASSLEGGRTYEQYF. The CDR3 DNA follows: TGTGCCAGCAGCTTGGAAGGGGGTCGGACCTACGAGCAGTACTTC. The chain links TRBV5-5 to TRBJ2-7, with D possibly being TRBD1 (6 bases). Trimming shortened V by 0 bases and J by 2 bases, and 12 bases separated the two germline ends. The germline V gene encodes CDR1 SGHKS and CDR2 YYEKEE (reference sequence). CDR3 size: 15 residues.

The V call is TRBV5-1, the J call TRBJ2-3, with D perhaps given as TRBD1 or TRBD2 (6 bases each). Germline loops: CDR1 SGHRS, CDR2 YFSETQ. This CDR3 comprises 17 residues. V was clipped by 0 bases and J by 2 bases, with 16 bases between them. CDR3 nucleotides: TGCGCCAGCAGCTTGGCCGTTAACAGGGACTTCACAGATACGCAGTATTTT. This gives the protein CASSLAVNRDFTDTQYF.

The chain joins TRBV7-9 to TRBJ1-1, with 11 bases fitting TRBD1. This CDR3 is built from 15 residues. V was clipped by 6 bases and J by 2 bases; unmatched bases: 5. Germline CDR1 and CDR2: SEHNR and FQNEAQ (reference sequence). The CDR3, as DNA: TGTGCCAGCAGACAAGGGACAGGGGGTAACACTGAAGCTTTCTTT. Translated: CASRQGTGGNTEAFF.

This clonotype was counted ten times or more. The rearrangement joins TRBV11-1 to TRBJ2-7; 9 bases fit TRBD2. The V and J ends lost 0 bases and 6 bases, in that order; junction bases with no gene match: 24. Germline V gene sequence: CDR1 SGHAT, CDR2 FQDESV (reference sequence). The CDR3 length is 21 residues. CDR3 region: CASSLAWYATSGSNRSSEQYF. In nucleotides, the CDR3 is TGTGCCAGCAGCTTAGCGTGGTACGCGACTAGCGGTTCTAACCGCAGCAGCGAGCAGTACTTC.

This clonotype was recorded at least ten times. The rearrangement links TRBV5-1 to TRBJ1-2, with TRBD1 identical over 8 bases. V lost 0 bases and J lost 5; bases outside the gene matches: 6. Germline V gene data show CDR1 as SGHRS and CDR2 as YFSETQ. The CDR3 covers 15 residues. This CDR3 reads CASSLGPGQEYGYTF. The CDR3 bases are TGCGCCAGCAGCTTGGGACCGGGACAGGAATATGGCTACACCTTC.

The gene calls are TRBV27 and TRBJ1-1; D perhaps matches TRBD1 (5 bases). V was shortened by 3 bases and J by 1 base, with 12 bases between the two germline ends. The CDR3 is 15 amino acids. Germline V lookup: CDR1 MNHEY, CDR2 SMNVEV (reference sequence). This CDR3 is CASSFVPGTNTEAFF. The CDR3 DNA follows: TGTGCCAGCAGTTTTGTCCCTGGGACGAACACTGAAGCTTTCTTT.

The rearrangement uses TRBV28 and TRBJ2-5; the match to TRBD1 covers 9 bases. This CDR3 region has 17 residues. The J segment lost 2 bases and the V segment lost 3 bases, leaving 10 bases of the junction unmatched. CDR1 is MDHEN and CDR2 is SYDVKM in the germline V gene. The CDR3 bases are TGTGCCAGCAGTTTTTCCGAGACAGGGGGAGGGCAAGAGACCCAGTACTTC. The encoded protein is CASSFSETGGGQETQYF.

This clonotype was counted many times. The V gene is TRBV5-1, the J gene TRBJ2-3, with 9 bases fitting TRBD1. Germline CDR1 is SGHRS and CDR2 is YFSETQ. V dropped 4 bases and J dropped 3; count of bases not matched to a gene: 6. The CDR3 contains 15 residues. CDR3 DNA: TGCGCCAGCAGCAACCGGGACAGGGTAACAGATACGCAGTATTTT. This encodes CASSNRDRVTDTQYF.

CDR3 amino acids: CASSYLGPEAFF. DNA for the CDR3: TGTGCCAGCAGTTACTTAGGTCCTGAAGCTTTCTTT. The V and J genes are TRBV6-2 or TRBV6-3 and TRBJ1-1; unclear D gene. Trimming took off 1 base at V and 6 bases at J, with 6 bases between the two ends. The CDR3 sequence is 12 residues long. From germline, CDR1 is MNHEY and CDR2 SVGEGT.

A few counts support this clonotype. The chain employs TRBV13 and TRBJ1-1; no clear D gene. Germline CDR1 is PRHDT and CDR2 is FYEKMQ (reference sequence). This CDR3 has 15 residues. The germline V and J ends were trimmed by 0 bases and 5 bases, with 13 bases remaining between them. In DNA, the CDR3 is TGTGCCAGCAGCTTAGGAGTAGCCTCATGGACTGAAGCTTTCTTT. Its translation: CASSLGVASWTEAFF.

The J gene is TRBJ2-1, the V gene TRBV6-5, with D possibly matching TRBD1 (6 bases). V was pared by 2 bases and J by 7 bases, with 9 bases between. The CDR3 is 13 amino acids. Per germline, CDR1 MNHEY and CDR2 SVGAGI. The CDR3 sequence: CASSYAGANEQFF. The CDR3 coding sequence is TGTGCCAGCAGTTACGCAGGGGCGAATGAGCAGTTCTTC.

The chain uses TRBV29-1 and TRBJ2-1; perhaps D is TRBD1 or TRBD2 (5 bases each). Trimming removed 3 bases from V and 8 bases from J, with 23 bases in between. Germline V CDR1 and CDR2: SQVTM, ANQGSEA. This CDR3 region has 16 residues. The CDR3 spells CSVEVNRPPRGYEQFF. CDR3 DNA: TGCAGCGTTGAGGTTAACAGGCCTCCCCGAGGGTATGAGCAGTTCTTC.

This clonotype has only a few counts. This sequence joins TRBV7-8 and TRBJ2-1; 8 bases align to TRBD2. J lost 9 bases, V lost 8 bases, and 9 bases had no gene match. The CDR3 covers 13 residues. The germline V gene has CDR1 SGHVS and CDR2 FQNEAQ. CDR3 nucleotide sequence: TGTGCCAGCCAAGACGGGACTAGTGGTGAGCAGTTCTTC. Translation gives CASQDGTSGEQFF.

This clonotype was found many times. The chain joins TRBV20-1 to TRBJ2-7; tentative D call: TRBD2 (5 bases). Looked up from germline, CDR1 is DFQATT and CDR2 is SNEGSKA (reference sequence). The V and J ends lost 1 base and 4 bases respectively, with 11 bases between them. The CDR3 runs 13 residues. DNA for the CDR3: TGCAGTGCTAGAGCCATTGGGGAGTACGAGCAGTACGTC. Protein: CSARAIGEYEQYV.

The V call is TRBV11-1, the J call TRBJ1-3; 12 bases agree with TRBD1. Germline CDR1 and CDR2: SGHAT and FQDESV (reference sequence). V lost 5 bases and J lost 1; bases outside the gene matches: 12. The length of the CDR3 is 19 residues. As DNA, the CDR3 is TGTGCCAGCAGCCATGCGGGACAGGGGGCCCCCGATTCTGGAAACACCATATATTTT. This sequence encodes CASSHAGQGAPDSGNTIYF.

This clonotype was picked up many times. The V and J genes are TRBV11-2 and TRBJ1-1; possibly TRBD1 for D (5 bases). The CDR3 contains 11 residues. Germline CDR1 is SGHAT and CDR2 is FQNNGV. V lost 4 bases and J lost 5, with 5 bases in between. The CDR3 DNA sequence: TGTGCCAGCAGCTGGGGGACTGAAGCTTTCTTT. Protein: CASSWGTEAFF.

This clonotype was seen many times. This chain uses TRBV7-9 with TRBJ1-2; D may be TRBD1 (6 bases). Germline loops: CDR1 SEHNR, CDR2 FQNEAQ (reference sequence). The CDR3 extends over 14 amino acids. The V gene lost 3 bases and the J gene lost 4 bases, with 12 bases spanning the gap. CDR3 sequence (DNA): TGTGCCAGCAGCTTGGGAGGACAGACCTATGGCTACACCTTC. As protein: CASSLGGQTYGYTF.

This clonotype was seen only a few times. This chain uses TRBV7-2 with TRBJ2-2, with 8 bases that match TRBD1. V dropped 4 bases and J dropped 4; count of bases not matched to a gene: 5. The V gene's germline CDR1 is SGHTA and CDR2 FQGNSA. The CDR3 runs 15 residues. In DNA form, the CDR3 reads TGTGCCAGCAGCTCCCGGGACAGGTTCACCGGGGAGCTGTTTTTT. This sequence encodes CASSSRDRFTGELFF.

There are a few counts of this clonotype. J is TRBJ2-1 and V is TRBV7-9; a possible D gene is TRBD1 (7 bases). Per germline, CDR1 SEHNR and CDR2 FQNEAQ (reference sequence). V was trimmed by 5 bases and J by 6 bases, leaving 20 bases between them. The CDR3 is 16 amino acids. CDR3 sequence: CASSTRGQGESNEQFF. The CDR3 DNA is TGTGCCAGCAGCACCCGGGGGCAGGGGGAGTCCAATGAGCAGTTCTTC.

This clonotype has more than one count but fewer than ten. Written as DNA, the CDR3 is TGTGCCAGCAGTCTCTTTTCATCGGGGGCCCAATACAATGAGCAGTTCTTC. It specifies CASSLFSSGAQYNEQFF. The chain links TRBV2 to TRBJ2-1; the D call may be TRBD1 or TRBD2 (6 bases each). The CDR3 contains 17 residues. V shed 5 bases and J shed 4 bases, with 21 bases lying between them. Germline CDR1 and CDR2: SNHLY and FYNNEI.

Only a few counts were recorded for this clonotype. CDR3 sequence: CASSLATSVGEQFF. For the CDR3, the DNA is TGTGCCAGCAGCTTAGCGACTAGCGTCGGTGAGCAGTTCTTC. The chain employs TRBV7-6 and TRBJ2-1, with 8 bases identical to TRBD2. CDR3 length: 14 amino acids. V lost 0 bases to trimming and J lost 9 bases; unmatched junction nucleotides: 4. Germline assignment: CDR1 SGHVS and CDR2 FNYEAQ. The full variable domain, its missing parts supplied by reference TRBV7-6 and TRBJ2-1, is GAGVSQSPRYKVTKRGQDVALRCDPISGHVSLYWYRQALGQGPEFLTYFNYEAQQDKSGLPNDRFSAERPEGSISTLTIQRTEQRDSAMYRCASSLATSVGEQFFGPGTRLTVL.

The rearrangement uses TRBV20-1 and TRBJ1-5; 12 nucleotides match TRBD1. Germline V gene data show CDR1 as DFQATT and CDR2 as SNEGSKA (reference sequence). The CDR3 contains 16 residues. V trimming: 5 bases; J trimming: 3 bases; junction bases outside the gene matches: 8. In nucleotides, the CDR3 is TGCAGTGCTCGGGACAGGGGGCCCCTCTACAATCAGCCCCAGCATTTT. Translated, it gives CSARDRGPLYNQPQHF.